This T cell receptor beta chain comes out of a study of CD8+CD57+ T cells in acquired aplastic anemia. As for the study in general: 3.2 ug was the average amount of DNA from sorted CD4+ and CD8+ cells. Study-wide findings and caveats: For CD8+ Simpson's diversity, patients and controls showed no significant difference.

The V gene's germline CDR1 is SGHTA and CDR2 FQGNSA. V dropped 5 bases and J dropped 4 bases, with 12 bases sitting between them. The CDR3 contains 13 residues. Template material for TCR beta VDJ and CDR3 profiling consisted of genomic DNA. One entry per CDR3 protein, called by TCRdb with MiXCR from the reads. The top ten hold about 43% of the sample, which has roughly 180,000 distinct CDR3 sequences, 64% seen once. This clonotype has at least ten counts. What it recognizes is unknown. The sequence was obtained from a human donor with severe aplastic anemia or a healthy control (not recorded which). The sample comprised sorted CD4+, CD8+, or CD8+CD57+ T cells (not recorded which) from PBMCs. V and J are TRBV7-2 and TRBJ2-7; D is undetermined. Here the CDR3 reads CASSLTEAYEQYF. For the CDR3, the DNA is TGTGCCAGCAGCCTAACAGAGGCTTACGAGCAGTACTTC.